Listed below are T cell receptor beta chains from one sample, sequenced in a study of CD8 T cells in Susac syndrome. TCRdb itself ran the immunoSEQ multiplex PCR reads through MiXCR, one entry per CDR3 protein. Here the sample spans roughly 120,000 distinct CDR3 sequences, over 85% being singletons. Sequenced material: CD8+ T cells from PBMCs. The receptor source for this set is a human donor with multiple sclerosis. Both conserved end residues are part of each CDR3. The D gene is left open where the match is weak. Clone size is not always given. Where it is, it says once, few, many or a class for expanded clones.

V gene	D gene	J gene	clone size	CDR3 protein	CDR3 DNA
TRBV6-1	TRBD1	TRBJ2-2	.	CASSAWTGGITGELFF	TGTGCCAGCAGCGCCTGGACAGGGGGTATCACCGGGGAGCTGTTTTTT
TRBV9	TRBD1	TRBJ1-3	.	CASSVETGVGNTIYF	TGTGCCAGCAGCGTAGAGACAGGGGTAGGAAACACCATATATTTT
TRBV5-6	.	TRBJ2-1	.	CASSLARAVNEQFF	TGTGCCAGCAGCTTGGCCCGGGCTGTAAATGAGCAGTTCTTC
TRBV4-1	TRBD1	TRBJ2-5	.	CASSLDRARQETQYF	TGCGCCAGCAGCCTGGACAGGGCCCGACAAGAGACCCAGTACTTC
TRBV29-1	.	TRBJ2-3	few	CSVHTDTQYF	TGCAGCGTCCACACAGATACGCAGTATTTT
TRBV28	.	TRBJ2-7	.	CASSSDSPYEQYF	TGTGCCAGCAGTTCGGACAGTCCCTACGAGCAGTACTTC
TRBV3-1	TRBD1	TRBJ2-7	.	CASSQGTGSYEQYF	TGTGCCAGCAGCCAAGGGACAGGCTCCTACGAGCAGTACTTC
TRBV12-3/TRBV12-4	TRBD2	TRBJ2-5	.	CATQTPGGTQYF	TGTGCCACGCAAACCCCGGGGGGGACCCAGTACTTC
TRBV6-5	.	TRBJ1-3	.	CASSYSASGNTIYF	TGTGCCAGCAGTTACTCTGCCTCTGGAAACACCATATATTTT
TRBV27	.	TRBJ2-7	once	CASSTFQGYEQYF	TGTGCCAGCAGTACCTTCCAGGGGTACGAGCAGTACTTC
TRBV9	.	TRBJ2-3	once	CASSVFPDGPSTDTQYF	TGTGCCAGCAGCGTATTCCCCGACGGCCCTAGCACAGATACGCAGTATTTT
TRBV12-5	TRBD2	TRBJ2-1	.	CASGLGTSEQFF	TGTGCTAGTGGTTTAGGGACTAGCGAGCAGTTCTTC
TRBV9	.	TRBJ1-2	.	CASSGHRSNYGYTF	TGTGCCAGCAGCGGACATAGGAGTAACTATGGCTACACCTTC
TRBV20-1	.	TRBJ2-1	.	CSARGPRGNEQFF	TGCAGTGCTAGAGGCCCTCGGGGCAATGAGCAGTTCTTC
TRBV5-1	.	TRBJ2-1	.	CASSLDGAGGYNEQFF	TGCGCCAGCAGCTTGGATGGAGCAGGTGGTTACAATGAGCAGTTCTTC
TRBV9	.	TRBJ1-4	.	CASSRAARTNEKLFF	TGTGCCAGCTCTAGGGCTGCTCGAACTAATGAAAAACTGTTTTTT
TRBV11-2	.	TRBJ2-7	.	CASSRTVGFHEQYF	TGTGCCAGCAGCAGAACGGTTGGTTTCCACGAGCAGTACTTC
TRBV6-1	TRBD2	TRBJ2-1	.	CASHQRESYNEQFF	TGTGCCAGCCATCAGCGGGAATCCTACAATGAGCAGTTCTTC
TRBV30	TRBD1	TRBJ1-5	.	CAWGVGGGNQPQHF	TGTGCCTGGGGTGTAGGGGGCGGCAATCAGCCCCAGCATTTT
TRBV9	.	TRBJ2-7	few	CASSGSGSSYEQYF	TGTGCCAGCAGCGGTTCCGGAAGCTCCTACGAGCAGTACTTC
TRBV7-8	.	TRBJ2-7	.	CASSLRQSYEQYF	TGTGCCAGCAGCTTACGCCAGTCCTACGAGCAGTACTTC
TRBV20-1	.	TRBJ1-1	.	CSASTRELRGRTEAFF	TGCAGTGCCTCAACTCGCGAACTCAGGGGAAGAACTGAAGCTTTCTTT
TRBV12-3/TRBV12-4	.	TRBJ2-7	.	CASSLYYEAAEQYF	TGTGCCAGCAGTTTATATTATGAGGCAGCCGAGCAGTACTTC
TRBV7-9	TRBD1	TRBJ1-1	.	CASSSDRQNTEAFF	TGTGCCAGCAGCTCGGACAGGCAGAACACTGAAGCTTTCTTT
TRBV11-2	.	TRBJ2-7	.	CASSLRGFRTEQYF	TGTGCCAGCAGCCTTCGCGGGTTTCGAACCGAGCAGTACTTC
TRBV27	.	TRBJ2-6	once	CASSLQYKSSGANVLTF	TGTGCCAGCAGTTTACAGTACAAGAGCTCTGGGGCCAACGTCCTGACTTTC
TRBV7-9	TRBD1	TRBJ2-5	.	CASSQTPRGPRETQYF	TGTGCCAGCAGCCAGACTCCCAGGGGGCCACGGGAGACCCAGTACTTC
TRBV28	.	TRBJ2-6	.	CASIPRGGNPSGANVLTF	TGTGCCAGCATTCCTAGGGGCGGGAACCCCTCTGGGGCCAACGTCCTGACTTTC
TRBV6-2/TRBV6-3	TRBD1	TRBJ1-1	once	CASSYSGQRNTEAFF	TGTGCCAGCAGTTACTCGGGACAGCGGAACACTGAAGCTTTCTTT
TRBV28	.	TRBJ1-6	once	CASSSGVGSSPLHF	TGTGCCAGCAGTTCAGGGGTAGGGAGTTCACCCCTCCACTTT
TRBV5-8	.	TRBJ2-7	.	CASSLIVGEQYF	TGTGCCAGCAGCTTGATCGTCGGCGAGCAGTACTTC
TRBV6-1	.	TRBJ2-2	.	CASSQEAPPGTGELFF	TGTGCCAGCAGCCAGGAGGCCCCGCCGGGCACCGGGGAGCTGTTTTTT
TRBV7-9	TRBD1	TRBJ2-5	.	CASSQGQGKETQYF	TGTGCCAGCAGCCAGGGACAGGGGAAAGAGACCCAGTACTTC
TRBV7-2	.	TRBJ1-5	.	CASSSGGPQHF	TGTGCCAGCAGCTCCGGGGGGCCCCAGCATTTT
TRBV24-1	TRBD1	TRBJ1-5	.	CATSDPSGGGQPQHF	TGTGCCACCAGTGACCCCTCAGGGGGCGGGCAGCCCCAGCATTTT
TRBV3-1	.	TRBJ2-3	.	CASSQEGYRDSSTDTQYF	TGTGCCAGCAGCCAAGAAGGCTACCGGGACTCCAGCACAGATACGCAGTATTTT
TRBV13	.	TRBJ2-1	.	CASSLGLRRESHNEQFF	TGTGCCAGCAGCTTAGGCCTCCGACGGGAGTCCCACAATGAGCAGTTCTTC
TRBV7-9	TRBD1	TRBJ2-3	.	CASRPGQGSTDTQYF	TGTGCCAGCAGACCTGGACAGGGGAGCACAGATACGCAGTATTTT
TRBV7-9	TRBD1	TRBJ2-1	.	CASSEDRLSEQFF	TGTGCCAGCAGCGAGGACAGGTTGAGTGAGCAGTTCTTC
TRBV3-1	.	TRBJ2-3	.	CASSQDYGRGADTQYF	TGTGCCAGCAGCCAAGATTATGGCAGGGGTGCAGATACGCAGTATTTT
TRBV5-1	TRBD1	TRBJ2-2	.	CASSSTGTGAGTGELFF	TGCGCCAGCAGCTCTACCGGGACAGGGGCGGGCACCGGGGAGCTGTTTTTT
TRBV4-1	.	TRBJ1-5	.	CASSQILGSNQPQHF	TGCGCCAGCAGCCAAATTTTGGGGTCTAATCAGCCCCAGCATTTT
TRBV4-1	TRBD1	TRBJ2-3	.	CASSQQDRSTDTQYF	TGCGCCAGCAGCCAACAGGACAGGAGCACAGATACGCAGTATTTT
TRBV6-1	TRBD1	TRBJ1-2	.	CAGSGQGAWYGYTF	TGTGCCGGCTCCGGACAGGGGGCATGGTATGGCTACACCTTC
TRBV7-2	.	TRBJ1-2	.	CASSPAVRDPYGYTF	TGTGCCAGCAGCCCAGCCGTCCGGGATCCCTATGGCTACACCTTC
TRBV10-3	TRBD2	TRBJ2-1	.	CAITTWTGTTYRVCYNEQFF	TGTGCCATCACCACCTGGACCGGGACTACCTATAGGGTTTGTTACAATGAGCAGTTCTTC
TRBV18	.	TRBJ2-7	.	CASSSTEFAYEQYF	TGTGCCAGCTCATCGACGGAGTTTGCCTACGAGCAGTACTTC
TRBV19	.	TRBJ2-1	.	CASSAGWRNEQFF	TGTGCCAGTAGTGCGGGTTGGAGAAATGAGCAGTTCTTC
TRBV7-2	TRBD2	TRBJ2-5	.	CASSPGRGVDLGETQYF	TGTGCCAGCAGCCCCGGGCGGGGGGTTGATTTGGGAGAGACCCAGTACTTC
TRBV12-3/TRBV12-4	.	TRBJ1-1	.	CASSWVSEAFF	TGTGCCAGCAGTTGGGTCTCTGAAGCTTTCTTT
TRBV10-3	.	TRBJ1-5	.	CAISEDSSSNQPQHF	TGTGCCATCAGTGAAGACAGTAGCAGCAATCAGCCCCAGCATTTT
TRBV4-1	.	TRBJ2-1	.	CASSPIDALWADPGYNEQFF	TGCGCCAGCAGCCCGATTGACGCCCTGTGGGCGGACCCAGGGTACAATGAGCAGTTCTTC
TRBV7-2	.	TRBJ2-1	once	CASSSRGTEQFF	TGTGCCAGCAGCTCCCGGGGCACTGAGCAGTTCTTC
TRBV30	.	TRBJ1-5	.	CAWSALGAAYQPQHF	TGTGCCTGGAGTGCGCTAGGGGCCGCTTATCAGCCCCAGCATTTT
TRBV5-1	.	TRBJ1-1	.	CASSSWGTNTEAFF	TGCGCCAGCAGCTCTTGGGGGACGAACACTGAAGCTTTCTTT
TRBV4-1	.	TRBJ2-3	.	CASSQDIVPNGEATDTQYF	TGCGCCAGCAGCCAAGATATAGTTCCCAACGGGGAGGCCACAGATACGCAGTATTTT
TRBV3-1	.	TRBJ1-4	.	CASTIGHTLRANEKLFF	TGTGCCAGCACCATTGGACACACCTTGCGAGCTAATGAAAAACTGTTTTTT